The 2 T cell receptor beta chains reported below all come from one sample, sequenced in a study of cytotoxic CD8 clonotypes in ibrutinib-treated CLL. Profiling relied on immunoSEQ multiplex PCR, and the TCRdb table lists in-frame clones only, not all of them. The sample has around 97,000 clones, approximately 80% seen once; the top ten hold about 30%. The sample consisted of PBMCs, taken after 12 months of ibrutinib treatment. The receptors here all came from a human donor with chronic lymphocytic leukemia.

This chain uses TRBV18 with TRBJ2-4; D not resolved. Deletions cut 4 bases from V and 0 bases from J, with 25 bases between. Per germline, CDR1 KGHSH and CDR2 LQKENI. This CDR3 contains 20 residues. The CDR3 loop is CASSRKNEHSTTLAKNIQYF. DNA for the CDR3: TGTGCCAGCTCACGGAAGAACGAACACTCAACTACTCTAGCCAAAAACATTCAGTACTTC.

As concerns this clone: The sample has other DNA sequences that encode this CDR3 too. The chain is built from TRBV7-2 and TRBJ2-5, with a tentative D call TRBD1 (5 bases). The CDR3 sequence is 14 residues long. The germline V and J ends were trimmed by 0 bases and 4 bases, with 9 bases remaining between them. Germline CDR1 SGHTA, CDR2 FQGNSA. CDR3 region: CASSLAVGRETQYF. The CDR3 region has the DNA TGTGCCAGCAGCTTAGCGGTGGGGCGAGAGACCCAGTACTTC.